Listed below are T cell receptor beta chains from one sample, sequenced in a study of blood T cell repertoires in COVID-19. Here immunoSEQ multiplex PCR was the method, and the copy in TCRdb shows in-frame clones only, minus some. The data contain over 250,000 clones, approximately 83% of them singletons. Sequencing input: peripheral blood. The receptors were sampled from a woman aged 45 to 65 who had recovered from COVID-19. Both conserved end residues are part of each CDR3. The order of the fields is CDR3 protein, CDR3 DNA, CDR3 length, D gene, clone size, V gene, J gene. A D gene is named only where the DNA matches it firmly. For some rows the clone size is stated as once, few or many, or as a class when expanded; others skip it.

CDR3: CASGPMTVSNSYNEQFF
DNA: TGTGCCAGCGGACCCATGACAGTATCGAACTCCTACAATGAGCAGTTCTTC
length: 17
D: NA
size: NA
V: TRBV5-4
J: TRBJ2-1

CDR3: CASSAPPWDTRSYEQYF
DNA: TGTGCCAGCAGTGCCCCCCCCTGGGACACCCGCTCCTACGAGCAGTACTTC
length: 17
D: NA
size: once
V: TRBV25-1
J: TRBJ2-7

CDR3: CASSSGQGARQYF
DNA: TGTGCCAGCAGCTCGGGACAGGGGGCGCGGCAGTACTTC
length: 13
D: TRBD1
size: NA
V: TRBV7-2
J: TRBJ2-7

CDR3: CASSRLAGGDTQYF
DNA: TGCGCCAGCAGCCGGCTAGCGGGCGGGGATACGCAGTATTTT
length: 14
D: TRBD2
size: NA
V: TRBV4-3
J: TRBJ2-3

CDR3: CASSQEGWGSPLYGYTF
DNA: TGCGCCAGCAGCCAAGAGGGGTGGGGCAGCCCACTCTATGGCTACACCTTC
length: 17
D: NA
size: few
V: TRBV4-3
J: TRBJ1-2

CDR3: CASSQPGGTEAFF
DNA: TGCGCCAGCAGCCAGCCAGGGGGCACTGAAGCTTTCTTT
length: 13
D: TRBD1
size: NA
V: TRBV4-1
J: TRBJ1-1

CDR3: CASSFSPGGYEQYF
DNA: TGTGCCAGCAGTTTTAGCCCCGGGGGCTACGAGCAGTACTTC
length: 14
D: NA
size: few
V: TRBV27
J: TRBJ2-7

CDR3: CASTLGGYSTDTQYF
DNA: TGTGCCAGCACTCTCGGCGGGTATAGCACAGATACGCAGTATTTT
length: 15
D: NA
size: NA
V: TRBV7-2
J: TRBJ2-3

CDR3: CASTLGDSPYEQYF
DNA: TGTGCCAGCACCCTGGGGGACAGCCCCTACGAGCAGTACTTC
length: 14
D: TRBD1
size: NA
V: TRBV28
J: TRBJ2-7

CDR3: CASRRMGLAGSSPYNEQFF
DNA: TGTGCCAGCAGAAGAATGGGACTAGCGGGAAGTTCCCCCTACAATGAGCAGTTCTTC
length: 19
D: TRBD2
size: NA
V: TRBV5-6
J: TRBJ2-1

CDR3: CASSDYSGTGGNPTYGYTF
DNA: TGTGCCAGCAGTGACTATTCCGGGACAGGGGGTAATCCGACCTATGGCTACACCTTC
length: 19
D: TRBD1
size: NA
V: TRBV6-4
J: TRBJ1-2

CDR3: CASTPTDRQGTRPLYEQYF
DNA: TGCGCCAGCACCCCGACAGATCGACAGGGCACCCGACCCCTTTACGAGCAGTACTTC
length: 19
D: TRBD1
size: NA
V: TRBV23-1
J: TRBJ2-7

CDR3: CASSPGDGRISEQYF
DNA: TGTGCCAGCAGCCCAGGGGACGGAAGAATCAGCGAGCAGTACTTC
length: 15
D: NA
size: once
V: TRBV7-8
J: TRBJ2-7

CDR3: CASSYSTGGYSSAFF
DNA: TGTGCCAGCAGTTACTCGACAGGGGGTTATAGTTCGGCTTTCTTT
length: 15
D: TRBD1
size: NA
V: TRBV6-6
J: TRBJ1-1

CDR3: CASSLGGQVDKLFF
DNA: TGCGCCAGCAGCTTGGGTGGACAGGTAGACAAACTGTTTTTT
length: 14
D: TRBD1
size: NA
V: TRBV5-1
J: TRBJ1-4

CDR3: CASRGGDRVNEQFF
DNA: TGTGCCAGCAGGGGAGGGGACAGGGTCAATGAGCAGTTCTTC
length: 14
D: TRBD1
size: NA
V: TRBV28
J: TRBJ2-1

CDR3: CASSPWGGTGELFF
DNA: TGTGCCAGCAGCCCCTGGGGGGGCACCGGGGAGCTGTTTTTT
length: 14
D: TRBD2
size: few
V: TRBV6-4
J: TRBJ2-2

CDR3: CASSYSGSGQKETQYF
DNA: TGTGCCAGCAGTTACTCGGGGTCGGGACAGAAAGAGACCCAGTACTTC
length: 16
D: TRBD1
size: few
V: TRBV6-5
J: TRBJ2-5

CDR3: CASSPPTTSDPSTQYF
DNA: TGTGCCAGCAGTCCTCCTACCACTAGCGACCCTAGTACGCAGTATTTT
length: 16
D: TRBD2
size: NA
V: TRBV27
J: TRBJ2-3

CDR3: CASSPGSEAFF
DNA: TGTGCCAGCAGTCCAGGGTCGGAAGCTTTCTTT
length: 11
D: NA
size: NA
V: TRBV6-2/TRBV6-3
J: TRBJ1-1

CDR3: CASSRLEGITDTQYF
DNA: TGTGCCAGCAGCCGTCTGGAGGGAATAACAGATACGCAGTATTTT
length: 15
D: NA
size: NA
V: TRBV14
J: TRBJ2-3

CDR3: CASSLGLAGSNEQFF
DNA: TGTGCCAGCAGTTTAGGGCTAGCGGGCAGCAATGAGCAGTTCTTC
length: 15
D: TRBD2
size: NA
V: TRBV27
J: TRBJ2-1

CDR3: CASSSQGTANEKLFF
DNA: TGTGCCAGCAGTTCTCAGGGGACGGCTAATGAAAAACTGTTTTTT
length: 15
D: NA
size: once
V: TRBV28
J: TRBJ1-4

CDR3: CASSVGTTGANVLTF
DNA: TGTGCCAGCAGCGTAGGGACTACTGGGGCCAACGTCCTGACTTTC
length: 15
D: NA
size: NA
V: TRBV9
J: TRBJ2-6

CDR3: CASSLYPTGGFAGTDTQYF
DNA: TGTGCCAGCAGCTTATATCCCACAGGGGGATTTGCGGGCACAGATACGCAGTATTTT
length: 19
D: TRBD1
size: NA
V: TRBV7-3
J: TRBJ2-3

CDR3: CASVNIHGRDTQYF
DNA: TGTGCCAGCGTTAACATCCACGGGAGAGATACGCAGTATTTT
length: 14
D: NA
size: NA
V: TRBV2
J: TRBJ2-3

CDR3: CASSLEGQIGNTIYF
DNA: TGTGCCAGCAGCTTAGAGGGACAAATAGGAAACACCATATATTTT
length: 15
D: NA
size: NA
V: TRBV7-9
J: TRBJ1-3

CDR3: CASSKTGTGIGIYGYTF
DNA: TGTGCCAGCAGTAAAACCGGGACAGGGATAGGGATCTATGGCTACACCTTC
length: 17
D: TRBD1
size: NA
V: TRBV28
J: TRBJ1-2

CDR3: CSTSPSGPSYNEQFF
DNA: TGCAGCACAAGCCCTAGCGGGCCCTCCTACAATGAGCAGTTCTTC
length: 15
D: TRBD2
size: NA
V: TRBV29-1
J: TRBJ2-1

CDR3: CASRDTGKVAEAFF
DNA: TGTGCCAGTAGGGACACAGGGAAGGTGGCGGAAGCTTTCTTT
length: 14
D: NA
size: NA
V: TRBV19
J: TRBJ1-1

CDR3: CATSVSSGELFF
DNA: TGTGCCACCAGTGTCTCCTCCGGGGAGCTGTTTTTT
length: 12
D: NA
size: NA
V: TRBV24-1
J: TRBJ2-2

CDR3: CASSSTKGQGYQETQYF
DNA: TGTGCCAGCAGCTCGACAAAAGGACAGGGATATCAAGAGACCCAGTACTTC
length: 17
D: TRBD1
size: NA
V: TRBV11-2
J: TRBJ2-5

CDR3: CASSLGGSNTEAFF
DNA: TGTGCCAGCAGTTTAGGGGGGAGCAACACTGAAGCTTTCTTT
length: 14
D: NA
size: few
V: TRBV28
J: TRBJ1-1

CDR3: CASSYSDYTQYF
DNA: TGTGCCAGCAGTTACTCAGACTACACCCAGTACTTC
length: 12
D: NA
size: NA
V: TRBV6-2/TRBV6-3
J: TRBJ2-5

CDR3: CASSSRDWNNEQFF
DNA: TGTGCCAGCAGTTCTCGAGACTGGAACAATGAGCAGTTCTTC
length: 14
D: NA
size: NA
V: TRBV28
J: TRBJ2-1

CDR3: CASRLGQNYGYTF
DNA: TGTGCCAGCAGACTGGGGCAAAACTATGGCTACACCTTC
length: 13
D: NA
size: NA
V: TRBV6-5
J: TRBJ1-2

CDR3: CASSQRQDTDTQYF
DNA: TGTGCCAGCTCACAGAGACAGGACACAGATACGCAGTATTTT
length: 14
D: NA
size: NA
V: TRBV18
J: TRBJ2-3

CDR3: CAASGGDEQYF
DNA: TGTGCCGCCAGCGGGGGAGACGAGCAGTACTTC
length: 11
D: TRBD2
size: NA
V: TRBV3-1/TRBV3-2
J: TRBJ2-7

CDR3: CSASGQETQYF
DNA: TGCAGTGCCTCAGGACAAGAGACCCAGTACTTC
length: 11
D: NA
size: NA
V: TRBV20-1
J: TRBJ2-5

CDR3: CASSTRADREAFF
DNA: TGTGCCAGCAGTACACGGGCGGACAGGGAAGCTTTCTTT
length: 13
D: TRBD1
size: few
V: TRBV6-5
J: TRBJ1-1

CDR3: CASSLGQGAKGEKLFF
DNA: TGCGCCAGCAGCTTAGGACAGGGGGCCAAGGGTGAAAAACTGTTTTTT
length: 16
D: TRBD1
size: NA
V: TRBV5-1
J: TRBJ1-4

CDR3: CASSIGPGAGGEQFF
DNA: TGTGCCAGTAGTATTGGGCCCGGGGCGGGGGGTGAGCAGTTCTTC
length: 15
D: TRBD2
size: few
V: TRBV19
J: TRBJ2-1

CDR3: CASSTGARNTEAFF
DNA: TGTGCCAGCAGTACAGGCGCCCGGAACACTGAAGCTTTCTTT
length: 14
D: NA
size: NA
V: TRBV6-6
J: TRBJ1-1

CDR3: CASTRRAGGSSTGKTQYF
DNA: TGTGCCAGCACCCGAAGGGCGGGGGGCAGCTCCACCGGGAAGACCCAGTACTTC
length: 18
D: TRBD2
size: NA
V: TRBV2
J: TRBJ2-5

CDR3: CASSYSHRLGYYGYTF
DNA: TGTGCCAGCAGTTACTCGCACAGGCTTGGTTACTATGGCTACACCTTC
length: 16
D: NA
size: once
V: TRBV6-5
J: TRBJ1-2

CDR3: CASSLAGSSGANVLTF
DNA: TGCGCCAGCAGCTTGGCCGGGAGCTCTGGGGCCAACGTCCTGACTTTC
length: 16
D: NA
size: few
V: TRBV5-1
J: TRBJ2-6

CDR3: CASSQETGGVSPQHF
DNA: TGCGCCAGCAGCCAAGAAACAGGGGGGGTTTCGCCCCAGCATTTT
length: 15
D: TRBD1
size: few
V: TRBV4-3
J: TRBJ1-5